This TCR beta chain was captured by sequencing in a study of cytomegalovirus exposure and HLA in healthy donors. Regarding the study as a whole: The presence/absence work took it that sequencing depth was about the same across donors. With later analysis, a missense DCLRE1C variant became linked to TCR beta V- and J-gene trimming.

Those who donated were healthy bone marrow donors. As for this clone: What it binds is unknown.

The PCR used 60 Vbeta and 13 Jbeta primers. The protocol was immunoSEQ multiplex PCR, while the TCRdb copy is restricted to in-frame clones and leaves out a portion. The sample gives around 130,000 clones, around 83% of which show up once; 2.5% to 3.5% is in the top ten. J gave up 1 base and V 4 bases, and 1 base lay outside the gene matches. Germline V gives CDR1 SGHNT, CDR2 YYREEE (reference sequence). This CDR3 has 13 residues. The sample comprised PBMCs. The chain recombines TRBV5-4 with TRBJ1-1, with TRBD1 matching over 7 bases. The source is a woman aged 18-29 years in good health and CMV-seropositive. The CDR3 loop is CASSQGENTEAFF. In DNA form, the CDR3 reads TGTGCCAGCAGCCAGGGGGAGAACACTGAAGCTTTCTTT.